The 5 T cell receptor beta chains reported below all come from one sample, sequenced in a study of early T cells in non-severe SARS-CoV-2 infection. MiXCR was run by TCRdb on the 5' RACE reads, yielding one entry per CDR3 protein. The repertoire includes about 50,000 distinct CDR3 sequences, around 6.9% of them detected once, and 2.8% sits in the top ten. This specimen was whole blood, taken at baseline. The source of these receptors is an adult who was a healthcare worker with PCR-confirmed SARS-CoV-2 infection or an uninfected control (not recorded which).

The DNA of the CDR3 is TGCAGCGTTGGAGGGACAGGGAGGAATACGCAGTATTTT. This translates into CSVGGTGRNTQYF. The V gene is TRBV29-1, the J gene TRBJ2-3; 9 bases align to TRBD1. Germline lookup yields CDR1 SQVTM and CDR2 ANQGSEA. This CDR3 spans 13 amino acids. V lost 4 bases and J lost 7; bases outside the gene matches: 6.

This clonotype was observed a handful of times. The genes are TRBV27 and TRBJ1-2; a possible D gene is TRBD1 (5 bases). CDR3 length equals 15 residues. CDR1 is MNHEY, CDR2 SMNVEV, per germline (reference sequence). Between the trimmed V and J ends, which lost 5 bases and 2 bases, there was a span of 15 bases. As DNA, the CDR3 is TGTGCCAGCAGTCAGCCGCGGGGCGACAACTATGGCTACACCTTC. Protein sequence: CASSQPRGDNYGYTF.

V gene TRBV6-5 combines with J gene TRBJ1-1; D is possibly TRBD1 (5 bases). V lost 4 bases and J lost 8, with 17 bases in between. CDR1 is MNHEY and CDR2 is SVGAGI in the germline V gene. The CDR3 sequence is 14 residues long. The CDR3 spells CASSSPTEGGEAFF. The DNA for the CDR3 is TGTGCCAGCAGTTCCCCGACAGAGGGCGGGGAAGCTTTCTTT.

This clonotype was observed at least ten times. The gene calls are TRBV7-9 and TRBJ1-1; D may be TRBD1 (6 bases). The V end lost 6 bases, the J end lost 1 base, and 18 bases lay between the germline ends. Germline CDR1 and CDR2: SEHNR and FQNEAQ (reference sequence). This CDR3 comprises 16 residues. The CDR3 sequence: CASSPGGRGTNTEAFF. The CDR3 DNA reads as TGTGCCAGCAGTCCCGGGGGCCGGGGAACGAACACTGAAGCTTTCTTT.

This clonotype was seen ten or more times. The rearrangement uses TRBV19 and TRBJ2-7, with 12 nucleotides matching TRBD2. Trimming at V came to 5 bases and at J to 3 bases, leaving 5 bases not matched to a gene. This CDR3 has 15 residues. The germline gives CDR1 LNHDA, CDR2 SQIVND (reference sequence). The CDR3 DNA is TGTGCCAGTAGTGCTCAGACTAGCGGGGGCTACGAGCAGTACTTC. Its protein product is CASSAQTSGGYEQYF.